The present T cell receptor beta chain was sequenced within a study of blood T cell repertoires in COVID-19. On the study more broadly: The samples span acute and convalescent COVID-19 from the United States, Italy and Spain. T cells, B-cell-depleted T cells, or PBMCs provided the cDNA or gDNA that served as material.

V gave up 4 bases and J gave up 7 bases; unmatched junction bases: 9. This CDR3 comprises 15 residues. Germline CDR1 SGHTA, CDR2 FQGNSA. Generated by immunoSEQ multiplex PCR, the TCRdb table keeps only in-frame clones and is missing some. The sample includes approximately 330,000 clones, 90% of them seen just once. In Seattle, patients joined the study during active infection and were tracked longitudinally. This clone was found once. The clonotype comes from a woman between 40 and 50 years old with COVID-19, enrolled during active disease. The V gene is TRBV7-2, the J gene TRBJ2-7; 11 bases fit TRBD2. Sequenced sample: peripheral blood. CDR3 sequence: CASSSGTSGPREQYF. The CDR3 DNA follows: TGTGCCAGCAGCTCCGGGACTAGCGGTCCGCGGGAGCAGTACTTC. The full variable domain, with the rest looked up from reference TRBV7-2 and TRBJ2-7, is GAGVSQSPSNKVTEKGKDVELRCDPISGHTALYWYRQSLGQGLEFLIYFQGNSAPDKSGLPSDRFSAERTGGSVSTLTIQRTQQEDSAVYLCASSSGTSGPREQYFGPGTRLTVT.